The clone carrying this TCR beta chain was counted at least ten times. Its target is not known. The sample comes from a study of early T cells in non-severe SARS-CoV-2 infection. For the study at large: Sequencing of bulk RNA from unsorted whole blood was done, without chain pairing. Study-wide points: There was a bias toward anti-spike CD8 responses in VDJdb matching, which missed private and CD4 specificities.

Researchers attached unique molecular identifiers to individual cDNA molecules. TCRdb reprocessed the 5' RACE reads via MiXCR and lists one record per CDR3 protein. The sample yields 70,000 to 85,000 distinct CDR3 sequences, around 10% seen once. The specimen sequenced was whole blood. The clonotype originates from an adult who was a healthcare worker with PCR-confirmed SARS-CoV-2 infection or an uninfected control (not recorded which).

This CDR3 is CASSSDPREGTGELFF. CDR3 nucleotide sequence: TGTGCCAGCAGCTCTGACCCCCGTGAGGGCACCGGGGAGCTGTTTTTT. The chain employs TRBV7-9 and TRBJ2-2, with D perhaps matching TRBD2 (5 bases). CDR1 is SEHNR, CDR2 FQNEAQ, per germline (reference sequence). V lost 4 bases to trimming and J lost 4 bases, with 16 bases between them. The CDR3 loop spans 16 amino acids.